One and the same sample provided the 22 T cell receptor beta chains below, sequenced in a study of Tregs in tolerant kidney transplant recipients. These TCRs are of unknown antigen specificity. Method: immunoSEQ multiplex PCR; TCRdb's copy keeps in-frame clones and lacks some. In the table there are about 20,000 clones, less than 70% of which are singletons. Specimen: Tregs from blood cultured with allogeneic cells. These TCRs come from a human donor in good health.

The rearrangement joins TRBV29-1 to TRBJ2-1, with D perhaps assigned TRBD1 or TRBD2 (5 bases each). Germline CDR1 is SQVTM and CDR2 is ANQGSEA. The CDR3 is 13 residues long. Trimming took off 6 bases at V and 9 bases at J, with 18 bases between the two ends. CDR3 sequence (DNA): TGCAGCGTCCCCTCTGGGGCTAGCATTGAGCAGTTCTTC. Its protein product is CSVPSGASIEQFF.

Sample share makes this clone medium-sized. The genes are TRBV7-9 and TRBJ1-5, with a weak D call TRBD1 (5 bases). The germline V and J ends were trimmed by 5 bases and 2 bases, with 19 bases remaining between them. CDR1 and CDR2 (germline): SEHNR, FQNEAQ (reference sequence). The CDR3 covers 17 residues. As DNA, the CDR3 is TGTGCCAGCAGCCCTACAGGTCAGGGAGAGGGCAATCAGCCCCAGCATTTT. Its translation: CASSPTGQGEGNQPQHF.

J is TRBJ1-1 and V is TRBV18; D uncertain. The V end was cut by 4 bases, the J end by 5 bases, with 20 bases between. The CDR3 length is 16 residues. From germline, CDR1 is KGHSH and CDR2 LQKENI. The CDR3 loop is CASSLIMDLRGTEAFF. The CDR3 DNA reads TGTGCCAGCTCACTGATCATGGACCTCCGAGGGACTGAAGCTTTCTTT. Together with reference TRBV18 and TRBJ1-1, the CDR3 gives the full variable domain: NAGVMQNPRHLVRRRGQEARLRCSPMKGHSHVYWYRQLPEEGLKFMVYLQKENIIDESGMPKERFSAEFPKEGPSILRIQQVVRGDSAAYFCASSLIMDLRGTEAFFGQGTRLTVV.

The V call is TRBV7-9, the J call TRBJ2-3, with 12 nucleotides matching TRBD2. CDR3 length: 18 amino acids. Germline V gives CDR1 SEHNR, CDR2 FQNEAQ (reference sequence). The V gene end was trimmed by 1 base and the J gene end by 3 bases; junction bases not matched to a gene: 8. The CDR3 DNA reads as TGTGCCAGCAGCTTAGGAGGTTCAACTAGCGGGGGGACAGATACGCAGTATTTT. Translation: CASSLGGSTSGGTDTQYF.

This clone has a handful of counts. The gene calls are TRBV19 and TRBJ1-2; TRBD1 aligns across 8 bases. V shed 6 bases, J shed 3 bases, and the junction held 9 bases outside the gene matches. Germline CDR1 and CDR2: LNHDA and SQIVND (reference sequence). The CDR3 consists of 15 residues. In nucleotides, the CDR3 is TGTGCCAGTAGACCCGGGACAGGAGGGGACTATGGCTACACCTTC. Translating gives CASRPGTGGDYGYTF.

The chain joins TRBV7-2 to TRBJ1-6; D remains unclear. CDR3 length equals 16 residues. Looked up from germline, CDR1 is SGHTA and CDR2 is FQGNSA. The V end was cut by 7 bases, the J end by 7 bases, with 20 bases between. Written as DNA, the CDR3 is TGTGCCAGCACCCTGATGGGCAGCGGGTGGAATTCACCCCTCCACTTT. This sequence encodes CASTLMGSGWNSPLHF.

The chain uses TRBV2 and TRBJ1-5, with 7 bases matching TRBD1. Germline trimming cut 5 bases from V and 6 bases from J; bases unmatched to any gene: 10. This CDR3 contains 15 residues. The germline CDR1 and CDR2 sequences are SNHLY and FYNNEI. CDR3 bases: TGTGCCAGCAGTTCTTCAGGGGGGAAGGGTCAGCCCCAGCATTTT. Its protein product is CASSSSGGKGQPQHF. Using reference TRBV2 and TRBJ1-5 for the parts outside the CDR3, the full variable domain is EPEVTQTPSHQVTQMGQEVILRCVPISNHLYFYWYRQILGQKVEFLVSFYNNEISEKSEIFDDQFSVERPDGSNFTLKIRSTKLEDSAMYFCASSSSGGKGQPQHFGDGTRLSIL.

A single count supports this clone. The rearrangement joins TRBV19 to TRBJ1-1, with 8 bases aligning to TRBD1. The V segment lost 4 bases and the J segment 5 bases; nucleotides outside the gene matches: 9. The CDR3 length is 15 residues. Looked up from germline, CDR1 is LNHDA and CDR2 is SQIVND (reference sequence). CDR3 in DNA: TGTGCCAGTAGTAGAGGACAGGGTAGTGGGACTGAAGCTTTCTTT. This translates into CASSRGQGSGTEAFF. Using reference TRBV19 and TRBJ1-1 for the parts outside the CDR3, the full variable domain is DGGITQSPKYLFRKEGQNVTLSCEQNLNHDAMYWYRQDPGQGLRLIYYSQIVNDFQKGDIAEGYSVSREKKESFPLTVTSAQKNPTAFYLCASSRGQGSGTEAFFGQGTRLTVV.

The genes are TRBV11-2 and TRBJ2-5; D is uncertain. The germline gives CDR1 SGHAT, CDR2 FQNNGV. The CDR3 is made up of 13 amino acids. Deletions cut 5 bases from V and 3 bases from J, with 10 bases between. CDR3 nucleotides: TGTGCCAGCAGCCCCATTAAGGAAGAGACCCAGTACTTC. Amino acid sequence: CASSPIKEETQYF.

This clone was seen a handful of times. V usage is TRBV10-3 and J usage is TRBJ1-5; TRBD1 matches at 7 bases. The V gene end was trimmed by 6 bases and the J gene end by 4 bases; junction bases not matched to a gene: 3. Looked up from germline, CDR1 is ENHRY and CDR2 is SYGVKD. The CDR3 spans 13 residues. The CDR3 DNA is TGTGCCATCAGCCCGACAGGGAATCAGCCCCAGCATTTT. It specifies CAISPTGNQPQHF.

This clone was detected only a few times. The rearrangement links TRBV6-1 to TRBJ1-1; D ambiguous. Trimming left V 6 bases short and J 0 bases short, with 8 bases between. Germline loops: CDR1 MNHNS, CDR2 SASEGT. The CDR3 runs to 13 residues. CDR3: CASRIQMNTEAFF. Written as DNA, the CDR3 is TGTGCCAGCAGGATTCAGATGAACACTGAAGCTTTCTTT.

The gene calls are TRBV11-3 and TRBJ2-7; D ambiguous. The CDR3 covers 16 residues. Trimming cost V 5 bases and J 3 bases, with 20 bases left between them. Germline CDR1 SGHNT, CDR2 YENEEA. CDR3 sequence reads: CASSPGLQRVCYEQYF. The CDR3 DNA is TGTGCCAGCAGCCCGGGCCTACAGAGAGTTTGCTACGAGCAGTACTTC.

This clone appeared a few times. The rearrangement joins TRBV9 to TRBJ2-4, with TRBD2 identical over 11 bases. J lost 9 bases, V lost 0 bases, and 5 bases had no gene match. This CDR3 spans 15 amino acids. CDR1 SGDLS and CDR2 YYNGEE come from the germline V gene. CDR3 protein: CASSVASGGLPIQYF. The CDR3 DNA follows: TGTGCCAGCAGCGTAGCTAGCGGGGGGCTGCCCATTCAGTACTTC.

The V gene is TRBV4-2, the J gene TRBJ2-3; D is ambiguous. With 0 bases removed from V and 2 bases from J, the gap between germline ends came to 12 bases. The V gene's germline CDR1 is LGHNA and CDR2 YNFKEQ. The CDR3 loop spans 16 amino acids. The CDR3 sequence: CASSQDLGGPTDTQYF. DNA for the CDR3: TGTGCCAGCAGCCAAGATCTGGGCGGTCCCACAGATACGCAGTATTTT.

The CDR3 region has the DNA TGCGCCAGCAGTCGTGGACAGGGGAGAGAGACCCAGTACTTC. Its protein is CASSRGQGRETQYF. The genes are TRBV10-1 and TRBJ2-5; 9 positions agree with TRBD1. The length of the CDR3 is 14 residues. V was pared by 5 bases and J by 4 bases, with 5 bases of the junction left unmatched. Germline assignment: CDR1 WNHNN and CDR2 SYGVQD (reference sequence).

This clone was detected once. The gene calls are TRBV11-2 and TRBJ2-7, with D possibly being TRBD2 (7 bases). Deletions cut 5 bases from V and 3 bases from J, with 17 bases between. CDR1 and CDR2 (germline): SGHAT, FQNNGV. CDR3 size: 15 residues. This CDR3 is CASSPSSGGGYEQYF. The CDR3, as DNA: TGTGCCAGCAGCCCCTCTAGCGGAGGGGGCTACGAGCAGTACTTC.

The gene calls are TRBV7-2 and TRBJ1-1; D is uncertain. Germline V gives CDR1 SGHTA, CDR2 FQGNSA. This CDR3 spans 14 amino acids. V was clipped by 0 bases and J by 0 bases, with 5 bases between them. The CDR3: CASSLAGLNTEAFF. Written as DNA, the CDR3 is TGTGCCAGCAGCTTAGCAGGACTGAACACTGAAGCTTTCTTT. Full variable domain (missing parts from reference TRBV7-2 and TRBJ1-1): GAGVSQSPSNKVTEKGKDVELRCDPISGHTALYWYRQSLGQGLEFLIYFQGNSAPDKSGLPSDRFSAERTGGSVSTLTIQRTQQEDSAVYLCASSLAGLNTEAFFGQGTRLTVV.

V is TRBV7-6 and J is TRBJ2-1; 9 positions match TRBD1. Germline V gene lookup returns CDR1 SGHVS and CDR2 FNYEAQ. Unmatched junction bases numbered 5, after V lost 3 bases and J lost 11 bases. The CDR3 consists of 13 residues. CDR3 in amino acids: CASSLATGGKQFF. The CDR3 DNA follows: TGTGCCAGCAGCTTGGCGACAGGGGGGAAGCAGTTCTTC.

The V call is TRBV2, the J call TRBJ2-7; 12 nucleotides match TRBD2. The CDR3 extends over 15 amino acids. Germline CDR1 is SNHLY and CDR2 is FYNNEI. V trimming: 7 bases; J trimming: 4 bases; junction bases outside the gene matches: 8. The CDR3 is CASNLGLAGGYEQYF. The CDR3 bases are TGTGCCAGCAACTTGGGACTAGCGGGCGGGTACGAGCAGTACTTC.

The V gene is TRBV6-4, the J gene TRBJ1-5; weak D call: TRBD1 (6 bases). The CDR3 spans 15 residues. The V end lost 3 bases, the J end lost 4 bases, and 13 bases lay between the germline ends. CDR1 is MRHNA and CDR2 is SNTAGT in the germline V gene. CDR3 DNA: TGTGCCAGCAGTGAAGGGGGGGCGGATAATCAGCCCCAGCATTTT. This encodes CASSEGGADNQPQHF.

This clone showed up just a few times. The chain is built from TRBV19 and TRBJ2-1; D ambiguous. Looked up from germline, CDR1 is LNHDA and CDR2 is SQIVND (reference sequence). V lost 3 bases, J lost 1 base, and 7 bases lay in between. This CDR3 is built from 14 residues. The CDR3 is CASSMGKSYNEQFF. CDR3 DNA sequence: TGTGCCAGTAGTATGGGCAAATCCTACAATGAGCAGTTCTTC.

V usage is TRBV27 and J usage is TRBJ1-6; D not certain. The CDR3 is made up of 13 amino acids. V lost 4 bases and J lost 10, with 11 bases in between. Germline V gene lookup returns CDR1 MNHEY and CDR2 SMNVEV (reference sequence). Written as DNA, the CDR3 is TGTGCCAGCAGTTCCCGGACCAGCTCACCCCTCCACTTT. It translates to CASSSRTSSPLHF.